This T cell receptor beta chain was obtained from a study of blood T cell repertoires in COVID-19 (dated by TCRdb to 2018 to 2020). For the study in its entirety: The collaborator samples originated in the United States, Italy and Spain and spanned the acute and convalescent phases of COVID-19. The prospective study material was composed of cDNA or gDNA derived from T cells, B-cell-depleted T cells, or PBMCs. Subjects who had been exposed to COVID-19, were actively infected with it, or had recovered from it provided the deeply sampled blood TCRbeta repertoires that made up the dataset. The repertoires were released in a freely available public database meant as a resource for research on the immune response to SARS-CoV-2. The samples were drawn from the first 160 participants of the ongoing ImmuneRACE study and from 1,254 subjects provided by 6 global collaborators. A de-identified subject ID, COVID-19 status, age in years and sex were almost always included in the sample metadata. Where HLA class I and class II types were available, the types were taken from metadata supplied by the sample provider, not from assay-based typing.

Details on this clone: Which antigen it targets is not known. Base qualities were left out, and no much larger clone turns up one base away.

Participants in the prospective study were aged about 18 to 89 years, lived in 20 to 30 United States geographic areas, and enrolled through a virtual design. Cohort assignment in the prospective study relied on participant-reported clinical history from a screening survey and a study questionnaire. Recovered participants in ImmuneRACE Cohort 3 were defined as having two consecutive negative NP/OP PCR tests, clearance from a healthcare professional, or resolution of symptoms. Mobile phlebotomists in the prospective study collected whole blood, serum and a nasopharyngeal or oropharyngeal swab from every participant. Additional blood draws and questionnaires over an approximately 2-month period could optionally be provided by prospective study participants. Before DNA extraction, blood samples from the prospective study were shipped at room temperature or frozen. The study at large found these results: Clinical and demographic metadata were provided uncurated, with the amount varying by source and participant.

The CDR3 holds 15 amino acids from the cysteine to the phenylalanine. CDR3 DNA only is kept here, 45 bases in frame from base 1. The germline V gene (reference sequence) gives CDR1 as SGHKS and CDR2 as YYEKEE. V has 2 bases trimmed and J has 4 bases trimmed; junction bases matching no gene number 2. TCRbeta CDR3 regions were amplified from genomic DNA using the immunoSEQ Assay, a bias-controlled multiplex PCR. Regarding the original processing steps: Nucleated cell counts per sample were estimated from amplification of reference gene primers within the assay. Sequence reads were collapsed and filtered to measure the absolute abundance of every unique TCRbeta CDR3 rearrangement. Productive Simpson clonality was computed per sample as the square root of Simpson's diversity index over productive rearrangements. Sourced from immuneACCESS, this table was stored by TCRdb with only in-frame sequences that have V and J called. A share of the clones is absent; for the studies checked, an unresolved V gene accounts for under half, and the remainder has no known explanation. That table furnishes V, J and clone size, whereas the DNA furnished D and trimming. Within this sample are about 380,000 clones, with approximately 89% of them counted one time only. Approximately 1.3% of the sample is in the top ten clones.

This receptor was identified in a young man who had recovered from COVID-19. Specimen: PBMCs or T cells enriched from blood (not recorded which). The receptor chain draws on TRBV5-5 and TRBJ2-2; 10 middle bases align to TRBD2. The CDR3 has the sequence CASSLLAGSTGELFF. The bases are TGTGCCAGCAGCTTACTAGCGGGGTCCACCGGGGAGCTGTTTTTT.